Described below is a single T cell receptor beta chain sequence and its context. The CDR3 covers 13 residues. The germline gives CDR1 SGHTA, CDR2 FQGNSA. V was clipped by 4 bases and J by 6 bases; unmatched bases: 5. The sample comes from a study of T cell responses to AZD1222 COVID-19 vaccine. Here immunoSEQ multiplex PCR was the method, and the copy in TCRdb shows in-frame clones only, minus some. This sample carries roughly 99,000 clones, 87% of them seen once, and the ten largest clones take 4.5% to 5.5%. The chain employs TRBV7-2 and TRBJ2-7, with 8 nucleotides matching TRBD1. Sequenced material: peripheral blood, taken 28 days after the second AZD1222 dose. The origin of this receptor is an adult who received the AZD1222 COVID-19 vaccine. This chain's CDR3 is CASSSTGGGEQYF. As DNA, the CDR3 is TGTGCCAGCAGCTCTACAGGGGGAGGCGAGCAGTACTTC.